This TCR beta chain is from a study of molecular identifiers for immune sequencing clone quantification. Across the whole study: In replicates, RNA from approximately 20,000 or 100,000 naive CD8 cells was divided five ways and four parts were sequenced.

V dropped 6 bases and J dropped 0 bases, with 11 bases sitting between them. Germline V gene sequence: CDR1 LNHDA, CDR2 SQIVND (reference sequence). This CDR3 has 14 residues. Sorting was used to obtain naive CD8 T cells (CD8+CD4-CCR7+CD45RA+). TCRdb reanalysed the PCR reads using MiXCR and keeps one entry per CDR3 protein. The profile shows approximately 500,000 distinct CDR3 sequences, roughly a fifth of them singletons. The sequenced sample consisted of naive CD8+ T cells from blood, with Jurkat cell RNA spiked in. Subset here: FACS-sorted CD8+CD4-CCR7+CD45RA+ naive T cells. The source is a human donor in good health. Some libraries in this study had Jurkat cell RNA spiked in. The chain has TRBV19 and TRBJ1-1, with D perhaps matching TRBD1 (6 bases). The CDR3 here is CASRAGQMNTEAFF. For the CDR3, the DNA is TGTGCCAGTAGGGCCGGACAGATGAACACTGAAGCTTTCTTT.